Each of the 20 T cell receptor beta chains below was sequenced from the same sample in a study of blood T cell repertoires in COVID-19. Here immunoSEQ multiplex PCR was the method, and the copy in TCRdb shows in-frame clones only, minus some. The sample comprises roughly 100,000 clones, around four fifths of which are singletons, and more than 10% rests with the top ten. Sample: peripheral blood. Source of these receptors: a human donor in a cohort sampled during active COVID-19.

The rearrangement links TRBV19 to TRBJ1-3; D is unresolved. Germline values: CDR1 LNHDA, CDR2 SQIVND (reference sequence). This CDR3 contains 17 residues. Trimming took off 4 bases at V and 0 bases at J, with 16 bases between the two ends. The CDR3 spells CASSTRRGVYSGNTIYF. Written as DNA, the CDR3 is TGTGCCAGTAGTACCCGCCGGGGAGTTTACTCTGGAAACACCATATATTTT.

This clone was counted once. The genes are TRBV6-6 and TRBJ2-3, with 10 bases matching TRBD2. The CDR3 length is 16 residues. The ends lost 4 bases at V and 2 bases at J; junction bases unmatched: 6. The germline V gene encodes CDR1 MNHNY and CDR2 SVGAGI (reference sequence). The CDR3 coding sequence is TGTGCCAGCAGTTCTCTAGCGGGGGCCTTCACAGATACGCAGTATTTT. The encoded protein is CASSSLAGAFTDTQYF.

The J gene is TRBJ2-1, the V gene TRBV7-2, with 9 bases lining up with TRBD1. This CDR3 has 14 residues. Trimming at V came to 5 bases and at J to 8 bases, leaving 7 bases not matched to a gene. Germline V gives CDR1 SGHTA, CDR2 FQGNSA. The CDR3 here is CASSPSTGGYEQFF. DNA for the CDR3: TGTGCCAGCAGCCCCTCGACAGGGGGGTATGAGCAGTTCTTC.

The chain uses TRBV5-1 and TRBJ1-5; tentative D call: TRBD1 (6 bases). In germline, CDR1 is SGHRS, CDR2 YFSETQ. V lost 4 bases and J lost 11, with 19 bases in between. The CDR3 length is 14 residues. The CDR3 is CASSTGQGDSAQHF. The DNA of the CDR3 is TGCGCCAGCAGCACAGGGCAGGGCGATTCGGCCCAGCATTTT.

This chain uses TRBV6-2 or TRBV6-3 with TRBJ1-1; D unresolved. This CDR3 is 14 amino acids long. V lost 0 bases to trimming and J lost 5 bases, with 10 bases between them. Germline CDR1 reads MNHEY; CDR2 reads SVGEGT. The CDR3 DNA is TGTGCCAGCAGTTACTCGTTAGGGAGGACTGAAGCTTTCTTT. Translated, it gives CASSYSLGRTEAFF.

The gene calls are TRBV2 and TRBJ1-2; possible D gene TRBD1, 5 bases. There are 14 residues in the CDR3. The ends were cut back, 3 bases at V and 8 bases at J, with 16 bases in the middle. Germline loops: CDR1 SNHLY, CDR2 FYNNEI. CDR3 in DNA: TGTGCCAGCAGTGATAGGGGTGGACCTTACGGCTACACCTTC. This gives the protein CASSDRGGPYGYTF.

This rearrangement joins TRBV20-1 to TRBJ1-2, with D unclear. The germline V gene encodes CDR1 DFQATT and CDR2 SNEGSKA (reference sequence). With 3 bases removed from V and 4 bases from J, the gap between germline ends came to 9 bases. CDR3 size: 12 residues. CDR3 region: CSASMAGYGYTF. The CDR3 DNA sequence: TGCAGTGCTAGTATGGCAGGCTATGGCTACACCTTC.

This clone has only one observation. This chain uses TRBV19 with TRBJ2-5, with TRBD2 identical over 16 bases. The length of the CDR3 is 15 residues. V was pared by 3 bases and J by 6 bases, with 1 base of the junction left unmatched. Germline-derived CDR1 and CDR2 are LNHDA and SQIVND (reference sequence). The chain's CDR3 is CASSMGLAGGKTQYF. The CDR3 DNA reads TGTGCCAGTAGTATGGGACTAGCGGGGGGGAAGACCCAGTACTTC.

The chain uses TRBV5-1 and TRBJ1-1; D is uncertain. Germline CDR1 is SGHRS and CDR2 is YFSETQ. With 5 bases removed from V and 1 base from J, the gap between germline ends came to 15 bases. This CDR3 spans 15 amino acids. The CDR3 here is CASSPRSSENTEAFF. The CDR3, as DNA: TGCGCCAGCAGTCCCCGGAGTAGCGAGAACACTGAAGCTTTCTTT.

The chain carries TRBV20-1 and TRBJ1-1, with a weak D call TRBD1 (5 bases). The CDR3 totals 13 residues. The germline V gene encodes CDR1 DFQATT and CDR2 SNEGSKA (reference sequence). V was shortened by 3 bases and J by 1 base, with 9 bases between the two germline ends. The DNA for the CDR3 is TGCAGTGCTAGTCAGGGATCGAACACTGAAGCTTTCTTT. Its translation: CSASQGSNTEAFF.

The genes are TRBV18 and TRBJ2-7; 7 nucleotides agree with TRBD1. Germline CDR1 and CDR2: KGHSH and LQKENI. The CDR3 runs 15 residues. With V trimmed by 3 bases and J by 4 bases, 9 bases remained unmatched. CDR3 residues: CASSPGTVLRYEQYF. The CDR3 nucleotides read TGTGCCAGCTCACCCGGGACAGTCCTACGGTACGAGCAGTACTTC.

The rearrangement uses TRBV5-1 and TRBJ1-2; 10 bases align to TRBD1. V shed 3 bases, J shed 8 bases, and the junction held 13 bases outside the gene matches. The CDR3 length is 16 residues. Per germline, CDR1 SGHRS and CDR2 YFSETQ. The CDR3 coding sequence is TGCGCCAGCAGCTGGGGGGACAGGGGCTGGCTGCAGGGCTACACCTTC. Amino acids: CASSWGDRGWLQGYTF. The full variable domain, its missing parts supplied by reference TRBV5-1 and TRBJ1-2, is KAGVTQTPRYLIKTRGQQVTLSCSPISGHRSVSWYQQTPGQGLQFLFEYFSETQRNKGNFPGRFSGRQFSNSRSEMNVSTLELGDSALYLCASSWGDRGWLQGYTFGSGTRLTVV.

The gene calls are TRBV2 and TRBJ2-1, with TRBD1 as a possible D gene (6 bases). The germline V and J ends were trimmed by 5 bases and 4 bases, with 15 bases remaining between them. The CDR3 covers 15 residues. Germline assignment: CDR1 SNHLY and CDR2 FYNNEI. The CDR3 region has the DNA TGTGCCAGCAGTACCCTTGGGGGCAATTACAATGAGCAGTTCTTC. Its translation: CASSTLGGNYNEQFF.

This clone was recorded many times. V usage is TRBV7-9 and J usage is TRBJ2-1; TRBD2 matches at 16 bases. The CDR3 is 17 amino acids. From germline, CDR1 is SEHNR and CDR2 FQNEAQ (reference sequence). V lost 1 base, J lost 15 bases, and 12 bases stayed unmatched. In DNA, the CDR3 is TGTGCCAGCAGCTTAGAACCCGGGACTAGCGGGGGGGCGGTCCCGTTCTTC. Protein: CASSLEPGTSGGAVPFF.

The J gene is TRBJ1-2, the V gene TRBV2; D is ambiguous. V was cut by 3 bases and J by 4 bases, with 12 bases left in between. Germline V lookup: CDR1 SNHLY, CDR2 FYNNEI. The length of the CDR3 is 14 residues. CDR3 sequence reads: CASSDSGYVYGYTF. In DNA, the CDR3 is TGTGCCAGCAGTGATTCAGGTTACGTCTATGGCTACACCTTC.

The V and J genes are TRBV7-2 and TRBJ2-7, with TRBD2 identical over 8 bases. Trimming cost V 6 bases and J 6 bases; bases outside gene matches: 7. Looked up from germline, CDR1 is SGHTA and CDR2 is FQGNSA. The CDR3 consists of 13 residues. The CDR3 sequence: CASRLRGGGEQYF. In DNA, the CDR3 is TGTGCCAGCAGATTACGGGGGGGAGGCGAGCAGTACTTC.

The chain employs TRBV11-2 and TRBJ2-3; perhaps TRBD2 as D (6 bases). The germline V gene encodes CDR1 SGHAT and CDR2 FQNNGV. Trimming cost V 2 bases and J 14 bases, with 17 bases left between them. This CDR3 has 13 residues. The CDR3 DNA reads TGTGCCAGCAGCTTAACACAAGGACTATATCTGTATTTT. The encoded protein is CASSLTQGLYLYF.

Here the CDR3 DNA reads TGTGCCAGCAGCCAGGGGCCCAACACCATATATTTT. As protein: CASSQGPNTIYF. The chain couples TRBV6-5 to TRBJ1-3; TRBD1 might be the D (6 bases). Looked up from germline, CDR1 is MNHEY and CDR2 is SVGAGI. CDR3 length equals 12 residues. The V gene lost 6 bases and the J gene lost 7 bases, with 10 bases spanning the gap.

This chain joins TRBV11-2 and TRBJ2-3, with TRBD2 matching over 9 bases. The trim removed 4 bases at V and 4 bases at J, leaving 6 bases unmatched. This CDR3 is built from 15 residues. CDR1 is SGHAT, CDR2 FQNNGV, per germline. CDR3 nucleotides: TGTGCCAGCAGCTCCCCAGCGGGGGGCTCAGATACGCAGTATTTT. The encoded protein is CASSSPAGGSDTQYF.

CDR3 bases: TGTGCCAGCAGCTCCGACAGGCCGAATTCACCCCTCCACTTT. Encoded protein: CASSSDRPNSPLHF. The V gene is TRBV2, the J gene TRBJ1-6; possible D gene TRBD1, 6 bases. Trimming pared 6 bases from V and 7 bases from J, leaving 13 bases between. This CDR3 is 14 amino acids long. Germline V gives CDR1 SNHLY, CDR2 FYNNEI. Full variable domain (missing parts from reference TRBV2 and TRBJ1-6): EPEVTQTPSHQVTQMGQEVILRCVPISNHLYFYWYRQILGQKVEFLVSFYNNEISEKSEIFDDQFSVERPDGSNFTLKIRSTKLEDSAMYFCASSSDRPNSPLHFGNGTRLTVT.